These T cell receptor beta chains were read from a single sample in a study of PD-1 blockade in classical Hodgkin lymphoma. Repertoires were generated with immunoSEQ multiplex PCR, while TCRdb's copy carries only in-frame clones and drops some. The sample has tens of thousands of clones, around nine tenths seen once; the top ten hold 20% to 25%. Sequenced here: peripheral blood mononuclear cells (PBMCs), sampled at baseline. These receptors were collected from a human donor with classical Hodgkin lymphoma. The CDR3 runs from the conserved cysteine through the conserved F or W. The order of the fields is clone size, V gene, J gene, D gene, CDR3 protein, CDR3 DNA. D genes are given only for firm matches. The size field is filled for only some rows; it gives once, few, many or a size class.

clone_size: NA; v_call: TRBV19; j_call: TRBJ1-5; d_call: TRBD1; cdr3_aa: CASKGGQGEEQPQHF; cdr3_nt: TGTGCCAGTAAAGGGGGACAGGGGGAGGAACAGCCCCAGCATTTT
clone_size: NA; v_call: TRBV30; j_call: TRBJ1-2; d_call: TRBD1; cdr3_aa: CAWRPQGAHSGYTF; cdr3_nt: TGTGCCTGGAGACCACAGGGGGCGCACAGTGGCTACACCTTC
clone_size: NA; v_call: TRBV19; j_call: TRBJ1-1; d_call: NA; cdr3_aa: CASSMGDRGRYTEAFF; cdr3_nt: TGTGCCAGTAGTATGGGGGATCGAGGGAGGTACACTGAAGCTTTCTTT
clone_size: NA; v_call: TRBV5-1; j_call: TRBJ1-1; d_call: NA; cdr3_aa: CASSLGRFGVNTEAFF; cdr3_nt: TGCGCCAGCAGCTTGGGTAGGTTTGGGGTGAACACTGAAGCTTTCTTT
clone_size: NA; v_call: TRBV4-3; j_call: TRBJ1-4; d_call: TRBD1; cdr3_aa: CASSQDHRGSNEKLFF; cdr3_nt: TGCGCCAGCAGCCAAGATCACAGGGGCTCTAATGAAAAACTGTTTTTT
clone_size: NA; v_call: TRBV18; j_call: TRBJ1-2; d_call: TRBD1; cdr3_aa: CASSLDPRTGLWYGYTF; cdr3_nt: TGTGCCAGCTCACTGGACCCCCGGACAGGGCTTTGGTATGGCTACACCTTC
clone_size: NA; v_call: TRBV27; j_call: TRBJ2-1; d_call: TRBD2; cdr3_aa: CASTPLRTSGSDNEQFF; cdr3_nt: TGTGCCAGCACCCCCCTCAGGACTAGCGGGAGTGATAATGAGCAGTTCTTC
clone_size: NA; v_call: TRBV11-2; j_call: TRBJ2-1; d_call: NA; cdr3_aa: CASSLEGTGYNEQFF; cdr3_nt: TGTGCCAGCAGCTTAGAGGGGACCGGCTACAATGAGCAGTTCTTC
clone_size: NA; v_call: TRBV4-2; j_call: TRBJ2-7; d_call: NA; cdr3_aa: CASSESGDPLYEQYF; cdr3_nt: TGTGCCAGCAGCGAATCGGGAGATCCTCTCTACGAGCAGTACTTC
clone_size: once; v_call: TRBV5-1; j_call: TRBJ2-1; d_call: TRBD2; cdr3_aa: CASSLTSGKYNEQFF; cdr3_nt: TGCGCCAGCAGCTTGACTAGCGGGAAATACAATGAGCAGTTCTTC